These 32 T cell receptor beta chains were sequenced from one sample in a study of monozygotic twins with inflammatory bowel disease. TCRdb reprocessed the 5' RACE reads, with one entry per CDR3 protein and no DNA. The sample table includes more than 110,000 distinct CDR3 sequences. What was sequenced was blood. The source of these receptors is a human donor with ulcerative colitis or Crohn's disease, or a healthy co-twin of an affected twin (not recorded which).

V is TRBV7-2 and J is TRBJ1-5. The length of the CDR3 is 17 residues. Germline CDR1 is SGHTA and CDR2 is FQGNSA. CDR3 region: CASSLGPPALSNQPQHF.

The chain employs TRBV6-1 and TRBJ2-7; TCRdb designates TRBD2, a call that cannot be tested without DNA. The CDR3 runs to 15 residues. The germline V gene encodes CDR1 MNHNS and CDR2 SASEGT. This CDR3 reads CASSQLAGGSYEQYF.

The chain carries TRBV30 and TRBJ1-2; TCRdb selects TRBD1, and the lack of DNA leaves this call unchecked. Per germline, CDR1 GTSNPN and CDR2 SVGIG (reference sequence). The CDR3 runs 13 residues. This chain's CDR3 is CAWSRGRGYGYTF.

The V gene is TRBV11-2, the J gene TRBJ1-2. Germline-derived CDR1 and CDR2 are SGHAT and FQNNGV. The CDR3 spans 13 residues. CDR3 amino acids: CASSPEGIYGYTF.

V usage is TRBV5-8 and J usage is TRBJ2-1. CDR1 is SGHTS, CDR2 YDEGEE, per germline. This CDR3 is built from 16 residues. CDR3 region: CASMTWLGVSYNEQFF.

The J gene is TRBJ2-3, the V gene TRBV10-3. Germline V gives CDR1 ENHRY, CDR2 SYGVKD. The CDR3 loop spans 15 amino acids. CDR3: CAISESGPSTDTQYF.

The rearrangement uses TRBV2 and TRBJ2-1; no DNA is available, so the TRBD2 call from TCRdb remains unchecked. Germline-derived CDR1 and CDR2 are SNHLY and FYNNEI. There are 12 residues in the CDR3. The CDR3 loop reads CASRREGNEQFF.

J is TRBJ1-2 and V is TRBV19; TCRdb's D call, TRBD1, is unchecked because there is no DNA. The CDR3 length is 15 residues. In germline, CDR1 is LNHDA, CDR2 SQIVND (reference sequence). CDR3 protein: CASSLTGLGNYGYTF.

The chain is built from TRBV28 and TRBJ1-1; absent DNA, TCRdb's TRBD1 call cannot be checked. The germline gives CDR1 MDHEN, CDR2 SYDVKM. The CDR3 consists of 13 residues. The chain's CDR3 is CASSSPDRARAFF.

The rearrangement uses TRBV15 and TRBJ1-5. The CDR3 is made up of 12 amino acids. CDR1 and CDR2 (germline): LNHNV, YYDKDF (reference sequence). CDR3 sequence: CATIRGNQPQHF.

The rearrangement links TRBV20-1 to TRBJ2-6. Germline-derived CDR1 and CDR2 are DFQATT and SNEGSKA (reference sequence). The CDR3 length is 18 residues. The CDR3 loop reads CSASDDIGYYSGANVLTF.

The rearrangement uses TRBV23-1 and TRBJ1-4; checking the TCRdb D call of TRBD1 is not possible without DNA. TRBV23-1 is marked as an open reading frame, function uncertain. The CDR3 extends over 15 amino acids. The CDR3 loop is CASSRRTGSHEKLFF.

CDR3 residues: CSVEGTIRDSHTDTQYF. The V and J genes are TRBV29-1 and TRBJ2-3; TCRdb's D call of TRBD1 is untestable without DNA. Germline V gives CDR1 SQVTM, CDR2 ANQGSEA. CDR3 size: 17 residues.

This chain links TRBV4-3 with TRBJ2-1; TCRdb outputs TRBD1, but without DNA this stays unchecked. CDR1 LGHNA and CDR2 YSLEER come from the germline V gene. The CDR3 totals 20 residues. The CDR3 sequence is CASSQTTGLGGILGHNEQFF.

The CDR3 protein is CASSQFTETQYF. The rearrangement links TRBV14 to TRBJ2-5. Germline V gene data show CDR1 as SGHDN and CDR2 as FVKESK. This CDR3 has 12 residues.

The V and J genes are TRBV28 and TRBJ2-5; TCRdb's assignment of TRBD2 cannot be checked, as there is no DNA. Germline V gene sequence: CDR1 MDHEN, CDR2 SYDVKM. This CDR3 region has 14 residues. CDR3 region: CASSRSGRKETQYF.

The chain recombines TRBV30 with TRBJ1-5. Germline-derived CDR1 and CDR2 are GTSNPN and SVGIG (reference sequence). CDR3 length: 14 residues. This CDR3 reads CAWTTDTANQPQHF. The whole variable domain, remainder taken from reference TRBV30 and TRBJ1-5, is SQTIHQWPATLVQPVGSPLSLECTVEGTSNPNLYWYRQAAGRGLQLLFYSVGIGQISSEVPQNLSASRPQDRQFILSSKKLLLSDSGFYLCAWTTDTANQPQHFGDGTRLSIL.

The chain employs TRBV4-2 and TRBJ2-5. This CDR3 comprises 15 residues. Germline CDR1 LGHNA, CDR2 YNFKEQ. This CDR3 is CASSQDRAGHLAQYF.

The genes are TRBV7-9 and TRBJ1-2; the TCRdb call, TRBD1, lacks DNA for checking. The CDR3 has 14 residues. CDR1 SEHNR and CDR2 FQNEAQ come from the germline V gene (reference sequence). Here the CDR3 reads CASSIPAGVDGYTF. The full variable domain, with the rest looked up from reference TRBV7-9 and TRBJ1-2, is DTGVSQNPRHKITKRGQNVTFRCDPISEHNRLYWYRQTLGQGPEFLTYFQNEAQLEKSRLLSDRFSAERPKGSFSTLEIQRTEQGDSAMYLCASSIPAGVDGYTFGSGTRLTVV.

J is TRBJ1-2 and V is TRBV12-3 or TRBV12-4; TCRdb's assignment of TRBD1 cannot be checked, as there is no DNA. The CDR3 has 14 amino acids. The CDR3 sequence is CASSARTVQGGYTF.

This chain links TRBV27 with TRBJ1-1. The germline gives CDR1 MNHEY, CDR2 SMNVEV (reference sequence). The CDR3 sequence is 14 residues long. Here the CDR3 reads CASSLSGMSTEAFF.

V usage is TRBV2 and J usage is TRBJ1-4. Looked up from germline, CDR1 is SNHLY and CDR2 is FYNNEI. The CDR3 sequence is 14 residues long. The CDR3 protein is CASSERRSNEKLFF.

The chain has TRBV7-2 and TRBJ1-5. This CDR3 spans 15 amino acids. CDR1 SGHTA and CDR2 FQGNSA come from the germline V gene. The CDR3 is CASSWRGGGNQPQHF.

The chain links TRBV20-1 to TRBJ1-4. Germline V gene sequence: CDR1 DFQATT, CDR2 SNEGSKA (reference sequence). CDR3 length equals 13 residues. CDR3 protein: CSARLGGGGKLFF.

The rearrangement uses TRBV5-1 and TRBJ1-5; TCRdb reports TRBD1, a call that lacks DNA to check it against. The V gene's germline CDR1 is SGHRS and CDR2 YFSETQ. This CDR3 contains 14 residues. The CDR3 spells CASSPDSVNQPQHF.

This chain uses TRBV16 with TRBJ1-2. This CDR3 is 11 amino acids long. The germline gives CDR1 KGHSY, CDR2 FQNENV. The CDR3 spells CASSPYYGYTF. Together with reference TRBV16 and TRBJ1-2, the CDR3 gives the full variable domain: GEEVAQTPKHLVRGEGQKAKLYCAPIKGHSYVFWYQQVLKNEFKFLISFQNENVFDETGMPKERFSAKCLPNSPCSLEIQATKLEDSAVYFCASSPYYGYTFGSGTRLTVV.

CDR3 amino acids: CSVIRDLSLNEQFF. The V and J genes are TRBV29-1 and TRBJ2-1; TCRdb's D call, TRBD2, is unchecked because there is no DNA. Germline CDR1 SQVTM, CDR2 ANQGSEA. The CDR3 length is 14 residues.

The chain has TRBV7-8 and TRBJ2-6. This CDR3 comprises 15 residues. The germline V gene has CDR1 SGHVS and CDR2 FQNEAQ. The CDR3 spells CASSQADSGANVLTF.

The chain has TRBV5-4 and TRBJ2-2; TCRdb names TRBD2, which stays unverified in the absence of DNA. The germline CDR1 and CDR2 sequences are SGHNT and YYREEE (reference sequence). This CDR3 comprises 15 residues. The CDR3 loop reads CASSLVGGRLGELFF.

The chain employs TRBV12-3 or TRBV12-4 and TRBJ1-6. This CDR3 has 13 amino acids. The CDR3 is CASSFSYESPLHF.

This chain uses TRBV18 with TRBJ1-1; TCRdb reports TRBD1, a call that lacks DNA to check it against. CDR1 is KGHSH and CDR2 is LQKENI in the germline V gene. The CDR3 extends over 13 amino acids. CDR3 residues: CATGQGKNTEAFF.

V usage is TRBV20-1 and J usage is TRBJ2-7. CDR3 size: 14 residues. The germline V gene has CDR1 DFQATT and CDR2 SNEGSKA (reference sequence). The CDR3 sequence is CSARGASAYYEQYF.